This TCR beta chain stems from a study of T-cell reconstitution after alpha-beta-depleted transplantation in children. Per germline, CDR1 DFQATT and CDR2 SNEGSKA (reference sequence). V shed 6 bases and J shed 3 bases, with 12 bases lying between them. The CDR3 extends over 12 amino acids. Only a few counts were recorded for this clonotype. Unique molecular identifiers were incorporated during preparation of the TCRbeta library. TCRdb ran MiXCR on the PCR reads and lists one entry per CDR3 protein. The table records around 600,000 distinct CDR3 sequences, roughly a tenth of them present only once. Sequencing used PBMCs from the stem cell graft donor, obtained from the stem cell graft. This clonotype originated in a human donor who donated a stem cell graft to a child with acute myeloid leukemia. The J gene is TRBJ2-7, the V gene TRBV20-1; tentative D call: TRBD1 (5 bases). The CDR3 sequence: CSATSRVYEQYF. In DNA, the CDR3 is TGCAGTGCCACCAGCAGGGTCTACGAGCAGTACTTC.